A selection of T cell receptor beta chains follows, all from one sample in a study of Graves' ophthalmopathy and Graves' hyperthyroidism. TCRdb reprocessed the multiplex PCR reads with MiXCR, giving one entry per CDR3 protein. The sample lists about 640,000 distinct CDR3 sequences, more than 40% seen once, with over 2.5% in the top ten. Sequenced material: peripheral blood. All receptors derive from an adult man with Graves' ophthalmopathy. CDR3s include the opening cysteine and the closing phenylalanine or tryptophan. The order of the fields is D gene, J gene, clone size, V gene, CDR3 protein, CDR3 DNA. D genes are given only for firm matches. Not every row has a clone size; where given, it reads once, few, many or a size class.

d_gene: -
j_gene: TRBJ2-6
abundance: many
v_gene: TRBV12-3/TRBV12-4
CDR3aa: CASSDIRQAGANVLTF
CDR3nt: TGTGCCAGCAGTGATATAAGACAAGCTGGGGCCAACGTCCTGACTTTC

d_gene: -
j_gene: TRBJ1-3
abundance: few
v_gene: TRBV4-2
CDR3aa: CASSQEPQVFSGNTIYF
CDR3nt: TGTGCCAGCAGCCAAGAACCACAGGTTTTCTCTGGAAACACCATATATTTT

d_gene: TRBD2
j_gene: TRBJ2-5
abundance: -
v_gene: TRBV5-5
CDR3aa: CASSGSSGGQETQYF
CDR3nt: TGTGCCAGCAGCGGCTCTAGCGGGGGACAAGAGACCCAGTACTTC

d_gene: -
j_gene: TRBJ1-1
abundance: -
v_gene: TRBV30
CDR3aa: CAWSPGIAGTEAFF
CDR3nt: TGTGCCTGGAGTCCGGGGATTGCGGGCACTGAAGCTTTCTTT

d_gene: -
j_gene: TRBJ1-3
abundance: many
v_gene: TRBV2
CDR3aa: CASSEAGGNTIYF
CDR3nt: TGTGCCAGCAGTGAAGCCGGGGGAAACACCATATATTTT

d_gene: -
j_gene: TRBJ2-7
abundance: few
v_gene: TRBV9
CDR3aa: CASSYRGRLGEQYF
CDR3nt: TGTGCCAGCAGTTACCGGGGCCGGCTGGGGGAGCAGTACTTC

d_gene: -
j_gene: TRBJ1-3
abundance: few
v_gene: TRBV4-2
CDR3aa: CASSSDWASGNTIYF
CDR3nt: TGTGCCAGCAGCTCCGACTGGGCCTCTGGAAACACCATATATTTT

d_gene: -
j_gene: TRBJ1-2
abundance: -
v_gene: TRBV29-1
CDR3aa: CSVEEGRRYGYTF
CDR3nt: TGCAGCGTTGAAGAGGGACGGCGCTATGGCTACACCTTC

d_gene: -
j_gene: TRBJ1-1
abundance: many
v_gene: TRBV11-1
CDR3aa: CASSQDRNTEAFF
CDR3nt: TGTGCCAGCAGTCAAGACAGGAACACTGAAGCTTTCTTT

d_gene: -
j_gene: TRBJ2-7
abundance: -
v_gene: TRBV7-3
CDR3aa: CASSQGGGEYEQYF
CDR3nt: TGTGCCAGCAGCCAAGGAGGGGGCGAGTACGAGCAGTACTTC

d_gene: -
j_gene: TRBJ1-3
abundance: once
v_gene: TRBV29-1
CDR3aa: CSVEAGQVDTIYF
CDR3nt: TGCAGCGTTGAAGCAGGGCAGGTCGACACCATATATTTT

d_gene: TRBD2
j_gene: TRBJ2-5
abundance: -
v_gene: TRBV9
CDR3aa: CARSSGRQETQYF
CDR3nt: TGTGCTAGATCCAGCGGGAGGCAGGAGACCCAGTACTTC

d_gene: -
j_gene: TRBJ1-6
abundance: many
v_gene: TRBV5-4
CDR3aa: CASSFGSTRESPLHF
CDR3nt: TGTGCCAGCAGCTTCGGCAGTACCCGGGAGTCACCCCTCCACTTT

d_gene: -
j_gene: TRBJ1-2
abundance: many
v_gene: TRBV6-5
CDR3aa: CASSPGGGRNYGYTF
CDR3nt: TGTGCCAGCAGTCCCGGCGGTGGGCGGAACTATGGCTACACCTTC

d_gene: TRBD2
j_gene: TRBJ2-3
abundance: -
v_gene: TRBV5-1
CDR3aa: CASSPTSGRADTQYF
CDR3nt: TGCGCCAGCAGCCCAACTAGCGGGAGGGCAGATACGCAGTATTTT

d_gene: TRBD1
j_gene: TRBJ1-6
abundance: -
v_gene: TRBV2
CDR3aa: CASTLQGARNSPLHF
CDR3nt: TGTGCCAGCACACTACAGGGGGCGCGGAATTCACCCCTCCACTTT

d_gene: TRBD1
j_gene: TRBJ2-7
abundance: -
v_gene: TRBV4-3
CDR3aa: CASSQNRGGLFEQYF
CDR3nt: TGCGCCAGCAGCCAAAACAGGGGCGGCCTTTTTGAGCAGTACTTC

d_gene: TRBD1
j_gene: TRBJ1-2
abundance: few
v_gene: TRBV5-4
CDR3aa: CASSLARDRGLLTAYGYTF
CDR3nt: TGTGCCAGCAGCTTGGCCAGAGACAGGGGGCTACTTACCGCCTATGGCTACACCTTC

d_gene: -
j_gene: TRBJ2-4
abundance: -
v_gene: TRBV5-6
CDR3aa: CASSRHQGIQYF
CDR3nt: TGTGCCAGCAGCCGACACCAAGGGATTCAGTACTTC

d_gene: TRBD2
j_gene: TRBJ2-2
abundance: -
v_gene: TRBV5-1
CDR3aa: CASSQPGLAGGPGTGELFF
CDR3nt: TGCGCCAGCAGCCAGCCGGGACTAGCGGGAGGGCCGGGCACCGGGGAGCTGTTTTTT

d_gene: -
j_gene: TRBJ2-2
abundance: few
v_gene: TRBV12-3/TRBV12-4
CDR3aa: CASCTLGLSGTGELFF
CDR3nt: TGTGCCAGCTGTACCCTGGGACTGTCGGGAACCGGGGAGCTGTTTTTT

d_gene: -
j_gene: TRBJ2-5
abundance: many
v_gene: TRBV9
CDR3aa: CASSVGGDSRPQYF
CDR3nt: TGTGCCAGCAGCGTAGGAGGGGACTCGAGGCCACAGTACTTC

d_gene: -
j_gene: TRBJ1-2
abundance: many
v_gene: TRBV2
CDR3aa: CASIYRGNPSFGYTF
CDR3nt: TGTGCCAGCATTTATAGGGGGAATCCCTCATTTGGCTACACCTTC

d_gene: -
j_gene: TRBJ1-1
abundance: -
v_gene: TRBV11-3
CDR3aa: CASSPQTENTEAFF
CDR3nt: TGTGCCAGCAGCCCCCAGACAGAGAACACTGAAGCTTTCTTT

d_gene: -
j_gene: TRBJ1-5
abundance: many
v_gene: TRBV20-1
CDR3aa: CSARRPGGGNQPQHF
CDR3nt: TGCAGTGCTCGACGACCTGGAGGTGGCAATCAGCCCCAGCATTTT

d_gene: TRBD2
j_gene: TRBJ2-5
abundance: -
v_gene: TRBV6-2/TRBV6-3
CDR3aa: CASGRLAGIQEAQYF
CDR3nt: TGTGCCAGCGGTCGACTAGCGGGGATACAAGAGGCCCAGTACTTC

d_gene: -
j_gene: TRBJ1-6
abundance: many
v_gene: TRBV2
CDR3aa: CASTSDSNNSPLHF
CDR3nt: TGTGCCAGCACCAGCGACAGTAATAATTCACCCCTCCACTTT